The 22 T cell receptor beta chains below come from one sample, sequenced in a study of cytomegalovirus exposure and HLA in healthy donors. The repertoire was sequenced with immunoSEQ multiplex PCR; TCRdb's copy has only in-frame clones and lacks some. In the table there are some 180,000 clones, around nine tenths of which are singletons. Sequences were obtained from PBMCs. These receptors came from a man younger than 40 in good health and CMV-seropositive.

The chain uses TRBV7-8 and TRBJ2-7, with 9 bases lining up with TRBD1. With V trimmed by 5 bases and J by 3 bases, 8 bases remained unmatched. The CDR3 runs to 15 residues. From germline, CDR1 is SGHVS and CDR2 FQNEAQ. CDR3 loop: CASSANRGPGYEQYF. The CDR3, as DNA: TGTGCCAGCAGCGCAAACAGGGGGCCAGGCTACGAGCAGTACTTC. The variable domain in full, completed from reference TRBV7-8 and TRBJ2-7, reads GAGVSQSPRYKVAKRGQDVALRCDPISGHVSLFWYQQALGQGPEFLTYFQNEAQLDKSGLPSDRFFAERPEGSVSTLKIQRTQQEDSAVYLCASSANRGPGYEQYFGPGTRLTVT.

This clone was detected only once. V and J are TRBV11-2 and TRBJ2-2; D is possibly TRBD1 (5 bases). CDR3 length equals 15 residues. With 11 bases removed from V and 3 bases from J, the gap between germline ends came to 19 bases. Germline assignment: CDR1 SGHAT and CDR2 FQNNGV. CDR3: CADSFNVGDTGELFF. The CDR3 DNA reads TGTGCCGACAGCTTTAACGTAGGCGACACCGGGGAGCTGTTTTTT.

This clone was counted once. The chain combines TRBV28 with TRBJ2-7; tentative D call: TRBD1 (6 bases). The CDR3 loop spans 13 amino acids. The ends were cut back, 5 bases at V and 2 bases at J, with 10 bases in the middle. Per the germline V gene, CDR1 is MDHEN and CDR2 is SYDVKM. The CDR3 DNA is TGTGCCAGCAGTACAGGGTTTACCTACGAGCAGTACTTC. As protein: CASSTGFTYEQYF.

The chain combines TRBV27 with TRBJ2-2; D gene unclear. In germline, CDR1 is MNHEY, CDR2 SMNVEV (reference sequence). The V and J ends lost 6 bases and 4 bases respectively, with 15 bases between them. The CDR3 totals 15 residues. The CDR3 DNA follows: TGTGCCAGCAGAATTGGTCGTAGTGGCACCGGGGAGCTGTTTTTT. Translating gives CASRIGRSGTGELFF.

This clone has only a few counts. V gene TRBV2 combines with J gene TRBJ1-5; D ambiguous. The germline V gene has CDR1 SNHLY and CDR2 FYNNEI. Trimming left V 5 bases short and J 2 bases short, with 13 bases between. The CDR3 consists of 15 residues. CDR3 sequence (DNA): TGTGCCAGCAGTCGAGAGACACGGGGCAATCAGCCCCAGCATTTT. The encoded protein is CASSRETRGNQPQHF.

J is TRBJ2-1 and V is TRBV2; no firm D call. V lost 4 bases to trimming and J lost 1 base, with 5 bases between them. The CDR3 length is 13 residues. Germline loops: CDR1 SNHLY, CDR2 FYNNEI. DNA of the CDR3: TGTGCCAGCAGTGGTCGATCCTACAATGAGCAGTTCTTC. Amino acids: CASSGRSYNEQFF.

The rearrangement joins TRBV6-9 to TRBJ2-7, with D possibly TRBD1 on 6 matching bases. Germline V gives CDR1 MNHGY, CDR2 SVAAGI. This CDR3 spans 15 amino acids. Trimming stripped 0 bases from V and 4 bases from J, with 13 bases between. The CDR3 is CASSYSPGQFYEQYF. As DNA, the CDR3 is TGTGCCAGCAGTTATTCGCCCGGACAGTTTTACGAGCAGTACTTC.

The V gene is TRBV18, the J gene TRBJ2-2; TRBD1 matches 8 bases. This CDR3 contains 15 residues. V shed 5 bases and J 0 bases; nucleotides not matched to a gene: 2. Germline lookup yields CDR1 KGHSH and CDR2 LQKENI. This CDR3 is CASSMDRANTGELFF. Here the CDR3 DNA reads TGTGCCAGCTCAATGGACAGGGCGAACACCGGGGAGCTGTTTTTT.

The rearrangement uses TRBV15 and TRBJ2-7, with D perhaps TRBD2 (6 bases). Trimming shortened V by 0 bases and J by 2 bases, and 17 bases separated the two germline ends. The CDR3 runs to 17 residues. CDR1 is LNHNV and CDR2 is YYDKDF in the germline V gene (reference sequence). This chain's CDR3 is CATSREDRAGLPYEQYF. The CDR3 bases are TGTGCCACCAGCAGAGAAGACCGAGCGGGTCTTCCCTACGAGCAGTACTTC.

The CDR3 loop is CASSSRGQAKLFF. In DNA form, the CDR3 reads TGTGCCAGCAGTTCAAGGGGGCAGGCGAAACTGTTTTTT. V gene TRBV6-6 combines with J gene TRBJ1-4, with 7 nucleotides matching TRBD1. With 4 bases clipped from V and 11 bases from J, the junction kept 7 bases outside the gene matches. Looked up from germline, CDR1 is MNHNY and CDR2 is SVGAGI (reference sequence). The CDR3 loop spans 13 amino acids.

V is TRBV6-6 and J is TRBJ1-2, with a possible D match to TRBD1 (6 bases). This CDR3 contains 14 residues. Per the germline V gene, CDR1 is MNHNY and CDR2 is SVGAGI (reference sequence). The germline V and J ends were trimmed by 6 bases and 8 bases, with 19 bases remaining between them. CDR3 sequence reads: CASRETGEGWGYTF. The CDR3 nucleotides read TGTGCCAGCAGGGAGACAGGCGAGGGATGGGGCTACACCTTC.

For the CDR3, the DNA is TGTGCCAGCAGCTTAGATTATTTCGGGACCATTCACAATGAGCAGTTCTTC. Translation: CASSLDYFGTIHNEQFF. The V call is TRBV7-9, the J call TRBJ2-1, with D perhaps being TRBD1 or TRBD2 (5 bases each). V was pared by 1 base and J by 5 bases, with 18 bases between. The CDR3 spans 17 residues. Germline-derived CDR1 and CDR2 are SEHNR and FQNEAQ (reference sequence).

DNA of the CDR3: TGCGCCAGCAGCTTAACCGGGACAGGGAAGGAGGGTGGCTACACCTTC. This gives the protein CASSLTGTGKEGGYTF. The V call is TRBV5-1, the J call TRBJ1-2, with 9 bases identical to TRBD1. The V gene's germline CDR1 is SGHRS and CDR2 YFSETQ. The V and J ends lost 2 bases and 7 bases, in that order; junction bases with no gene match: 12. CDR3 length: 16 residues.

The chain joins TRBV7-6 to TRBJ2-1, with 11 bases identical to TRBD2. The CDR3 runs 22 residues. Germline lookup yields CDR1 SGHVS and CDR2 FNYEAQ. Trimming took 0 bases from V and 0 from J; bases not matched to a gene: 16. The CDR3 DNA reads TGTGCCAGCAGCTTAGCTGGGGGGGGGAGGACTAGCGGGCCAAGCTCCTACAATGAGCAGTTCTTC. It yields the protein CASSLAGGGRTSGPSSYNEQFF. Full variable domain (outside the CDR3, taken from reference TRBV7-6 and TRBJ2-1): GAGVSQSPRYKVTKRGQDVALRCDPISGHVSLYWYRQALGQGPEFLTYFNYEAQQDKSGLPNDRFSAERPEGSISTLTIQRTEQRDSAMYRCASSLAGGGRTSGPSSYNEQFFGPGTRLTVL.

J is TRBJ2-7 and V is TRBV11-3, with 8 nucleotides matching TRBD2. The CDR3 has 13 amino acids. Germline lookup yields CDR1 SGHNT and CDR2 YENEEA. Germline trimming cut 5 bases from V and 5 bases from J; bases unmatched to any gene: 5. CDR3 sequence reads: CASSRGGSHEQYF. CDR3 sequence (DNA): TGTGCCAGCAGCCGGGGGGGTTCCCACGAGCAGTACTTC. Full variable domain (remainder filled in from reference TRBV11-3 and TRBJ2-7): EAGVVQSPRYKIIEKKQPVAFWCNPISGHNTLYWYLQNLGQGPELLIRYENEEAVDDSQLPKDRFSAERLKGVDSTLKIQPAELGDSAVYLCASSRGGSHEQYFGPGTRLTVT.

This clone turned up a few times. V is TRBV30 and J is TRBJ1-5; D gene ambiguous. V dropped 3 bases and J dropped 2 bases, with 11 bases sitting between them. CDR1 is GTSNPN and CDR2 is SVGIG in the germline V gene (reference sequence). The CDR3 sequence is 14 residues long. CDR3 sequence reads: CAWSEGLGNQPQHF. The CDR3 nucleotides read TGTGCCTGGAGCGAAGGGTTGGGCAATCAGCCCCAGCATTTT.

J is TRBJ2-5 and V is TRBV6-4, with D perhaps matching TRBD2 (6 bases). The CDR3 sequence is 13 residues long. Trimming pared 7 bases from V and 5 bases from J, leaving 14 bases between. Germline CDR1 reads MRHNA; CDR2 reads SNTAGT. DNA for the CDR3: TGTGCCAGCATTGGGGGGTCCCGGGAGACCCAGTACTTC. Translated: CASIGGSRETQYF.

CDR3 bases: TGTGCCAGCAGTGCCCTAGCGGACTACGAGCAGTACTTC. Translating gives CASSALADYEQYF. This sequence joins TRBV6-6 and TRBJ2-7; TRBD2 matches 7 bases. There are 13 residues in the CDR3. After removal of 5 bases from V and 3 bases from J, the junction contained 4 bases not matched to a gene. The germline V gene encodes CDR1 MNHNY and CDR2 SVGAGI (reference sequence).

The chain recombines TRBV28 with TRBJ2-7; 7 nucleotides match TRBD1. The J segment lost 0 bases and the V segment lost 4 bases, leaving 6 bases of the junction unmatched. The CDR3 spans 15 residues. Germline V lookup: CDR1 MDHEN, CDR2 SYDVKM. This CDR3 is CASSSPGQFSYEQYF. CDR3 DNA sequence: TGTGCCAGCAGTTCCCCGGGACAGTTCTCCTACGAGCAGTACTTC. Full variable domain (rest looked up from reference TRBV28 and TRBJ2-7): DVKVTQSSRYLVKRTGEKVFLECVQDMDHENMFWYRQDPGLGLRLIYFSYDVKMKEKGDIPEGYSVSREKKERFSLILESASTNQTSMYLCASSSPGQFSYEQYFGPGTRLTVT.

This chain connects TRBV5-1 to TRBJ2-5; 8 nucleotides align to TRBD2. The trim removed 7 bases at V and 3 bases at J, leaving 8 bases unmatched. This CDR3 is 14 amino acids long. Germline loops: CDR1 SGHRS, CDR2 YFSETQ. The CDR3 sequence: CASREREREETQYF. CDR3 nucleotides: TGCGCCAGCCGGGAGCGGGAGCGTGAAGAGACCCAGTACTTC.

The chain uses TRBV5-1 and TRBJ1-2; weak D call: TRBD1 (6 bases). This CDR3 has 16 residues. V dropped 4 bases and J dropped 0 bases, with 16 bases sitting between them. Germline CDR1 and CDR2: SGHRS and YFSETQ. The CDR3 DNA is TGCGCCAGCAGCACCGGACAGTTCTACGCTAACTATGGCTACACCTTC. Translated, it gives CASSTGQFYANYGYTF.

The chain combines TRBV10-3 with TRBJ2-1; 11 bases are a match to TRBD1. Germline assignment: CDR1 ENHRY and CDR2 SYGVKD. The CDR3 is 15 residues long. V shed 6 bases, J shed 5 bases, and the junction held 6 bases outside the gene matches. CDR3 nucleotide sequence: TGTGCCATCAGGAAGGACAGGGGGCCGCACAATGAGCAGTTCTTC. The encoded protein is CAIRKDRGPHNEQFF.